This entry features one T cell receptor (beta chain) sequence. The data belong to a study of shared clonotypes between healthy human individuals. Genomic DNA of every subset was divided equally among multiple immunoSEQ plates. This table comes from immunoSEQ multiplex PCR, and its TCRdb copy is limited to in-frame clones, with some not included. The sample holds about 480,000 clones, roughly 78% seen once. HIV-negative, healthy adults without recent acute infections or vaccinations were the donors. Donors, without exception, were Caucasian adults residing in Nashville, Tennessee. The CDR3 has 12 residues. V trimming: 4 bases; J trimming: 14 bases; junction bases outside the gene matches: 8. Germline values: CDR1 SGHTA, CDR2 FQGNSA.

V usage is TRBV7-2 and J usage is TRBJ1-3, with TRBD1 matching 7 bases. The receptor's source is a woman aged 40 to 55 in good health. Some clones in this sample may be carry-over from other donors' samples. The sequenced sample consisted of PBMCs. CDR3 nucleotides: TGTGCCAGCAGCTCCTCTGACAGGGCCTTATATTTT. Translating it yields CASSSSDRALYF.